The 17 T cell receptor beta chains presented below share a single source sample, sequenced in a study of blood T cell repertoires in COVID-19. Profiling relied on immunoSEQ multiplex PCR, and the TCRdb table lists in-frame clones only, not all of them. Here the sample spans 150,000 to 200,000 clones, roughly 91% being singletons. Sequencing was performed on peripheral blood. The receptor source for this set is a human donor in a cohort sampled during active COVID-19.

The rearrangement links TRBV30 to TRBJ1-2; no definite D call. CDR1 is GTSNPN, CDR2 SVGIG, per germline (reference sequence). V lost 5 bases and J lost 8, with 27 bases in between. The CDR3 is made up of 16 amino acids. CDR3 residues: CAWDRLLGPFAGGYTF. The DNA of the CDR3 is TGTGCCTGGGATAGACTCCTCGGGCCTTTCGCGGGCGGCTACACCTTC.

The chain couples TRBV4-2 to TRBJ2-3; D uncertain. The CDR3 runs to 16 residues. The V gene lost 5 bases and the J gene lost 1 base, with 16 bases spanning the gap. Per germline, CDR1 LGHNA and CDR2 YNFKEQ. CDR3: CASSFDGDTRTDTQYF. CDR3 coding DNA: TGTGCCAGCAGCTTCGACGGTGACACCCGCACAGATACGCAGTATTTT.

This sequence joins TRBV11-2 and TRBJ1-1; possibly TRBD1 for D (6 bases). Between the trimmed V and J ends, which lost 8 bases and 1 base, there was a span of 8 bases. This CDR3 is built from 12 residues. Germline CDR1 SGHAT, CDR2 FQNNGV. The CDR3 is CASGQPNTEAFF. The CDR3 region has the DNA TGTGCCAGCGGACAGCCGAACACTGAAGCTTTCTTT.

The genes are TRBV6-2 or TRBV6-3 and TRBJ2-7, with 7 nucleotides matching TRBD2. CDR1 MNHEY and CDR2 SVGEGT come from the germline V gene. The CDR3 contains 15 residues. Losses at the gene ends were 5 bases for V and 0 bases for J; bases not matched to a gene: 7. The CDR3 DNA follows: TGTGCCAGCAGTACTAGCGTCACCACCTCCTACGAGCAGTACTTC. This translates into CASSTSVTTSYEQYF.

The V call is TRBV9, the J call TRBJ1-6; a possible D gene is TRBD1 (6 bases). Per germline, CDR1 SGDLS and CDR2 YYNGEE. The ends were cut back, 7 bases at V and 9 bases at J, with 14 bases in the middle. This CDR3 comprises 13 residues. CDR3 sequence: CASSKGVVSPLHF. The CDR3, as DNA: TGTGCCAGCTCGAAGGGGGTGGTTTCACCCCTCCACTTT.

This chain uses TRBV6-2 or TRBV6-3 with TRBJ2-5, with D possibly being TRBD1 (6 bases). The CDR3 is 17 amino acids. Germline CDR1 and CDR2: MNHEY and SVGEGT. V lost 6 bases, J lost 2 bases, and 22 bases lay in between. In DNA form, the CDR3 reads TGTGCCAGCAGCCCCGGGATGGCCAGGGGTTATCAAGAGACCCAGTACTTC. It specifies CASSPGMARGYQETQYF.

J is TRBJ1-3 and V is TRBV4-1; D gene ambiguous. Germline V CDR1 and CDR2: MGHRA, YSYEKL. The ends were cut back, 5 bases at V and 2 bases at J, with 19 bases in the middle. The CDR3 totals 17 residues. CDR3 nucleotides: TGCGCCAGCAGCGCGGCTTGGCCTAACGGCGCTGGAAACACCATATATTTT. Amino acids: CASSAAWPNGAGNTIYF.

The CDR3 spells CASSTDREANYGYTF. The CDR3 coding sequence is TGTGCCAGCTCAACAGACAGAGAAGCTAACTATGGCTACACCTTC. The chain joins TRBV18 to TRBJ1-2; a weak D match, TRBD1 (5 bases). The ends were cut back, 5 bases at V and 0 bases at J, with 13 bases in the middle. Looked up from germline, CDR1 is KGHSH and CDR2 is LQKENI. CDR3 length: 15 residues.

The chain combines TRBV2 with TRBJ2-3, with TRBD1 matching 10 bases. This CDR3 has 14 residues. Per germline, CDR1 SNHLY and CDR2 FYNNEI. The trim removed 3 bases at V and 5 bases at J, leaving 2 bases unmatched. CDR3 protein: CASSEDRGVDTQYF. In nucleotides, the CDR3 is TGTGCCAGCAGTGAGGACAGGGGGGTAGATACGCAGTATTTT.

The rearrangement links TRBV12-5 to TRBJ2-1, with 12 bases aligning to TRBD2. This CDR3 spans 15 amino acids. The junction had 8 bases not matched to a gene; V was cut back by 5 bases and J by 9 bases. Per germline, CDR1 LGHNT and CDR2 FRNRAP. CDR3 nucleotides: TGTGCTAGTGGTCCCCGGACTAGCGGGGTAGTTGAGCAGTTCTTC. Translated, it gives CASGPRTSGVVEQFF.

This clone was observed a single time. CDR3: CASSPVAGAPISSYEQYF. The CDR3, as DNA: TGTGCCAGCAGCCCTGTAGCGGGAGCCCCCATCAGCTCCTACGAGCAGTACTTC. The chain couples TRBV9 to TRBJ2-7; 9 nucleotides align to TRBD2. J was trimmed by 0 bases and V by 4 bases; bases with no gene match: 14. This CDR3 comprises 18 residues. Germline V gene data show CDR1 as SGDLS and CDR2 as YYNGEE.

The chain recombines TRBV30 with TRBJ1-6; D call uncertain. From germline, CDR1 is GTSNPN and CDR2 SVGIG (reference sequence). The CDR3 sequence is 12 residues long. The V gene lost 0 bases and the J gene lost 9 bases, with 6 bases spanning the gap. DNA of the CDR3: TGTGCCTGGAGTGTACTAAGTTCACCCCTCCACTTT. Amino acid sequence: CAWSVLSSPLHF.

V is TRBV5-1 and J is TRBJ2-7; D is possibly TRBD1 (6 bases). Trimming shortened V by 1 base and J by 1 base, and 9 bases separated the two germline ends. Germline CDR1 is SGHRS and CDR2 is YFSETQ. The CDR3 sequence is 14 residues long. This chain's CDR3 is CASSLYGQSYEQYF. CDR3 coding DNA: TGCGCCAGCAGCTTGTACGGACAGTCCTACGAGCAGTACTTC. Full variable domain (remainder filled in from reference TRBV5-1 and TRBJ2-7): KAGVTQTPRYLIKTRGQQVTLSCSPISGHRSVSWYQQTPGQGLQFLFEYFSETQRNKGNFPGRFSGRQFSNSRSEMNVSTLELGDSALYLCASSLYGQSYEQYFGPGTRLTVT.

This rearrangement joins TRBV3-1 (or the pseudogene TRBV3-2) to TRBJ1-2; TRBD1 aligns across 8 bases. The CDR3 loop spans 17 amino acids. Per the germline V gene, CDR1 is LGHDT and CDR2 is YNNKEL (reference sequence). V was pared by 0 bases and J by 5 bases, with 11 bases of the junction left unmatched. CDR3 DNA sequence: TGTGCCAGCAGCCAAGACTCTTTACGGGACAGGCATTATGGCTACACCTTC. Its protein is CASSQDSLRDRHYGYTF.

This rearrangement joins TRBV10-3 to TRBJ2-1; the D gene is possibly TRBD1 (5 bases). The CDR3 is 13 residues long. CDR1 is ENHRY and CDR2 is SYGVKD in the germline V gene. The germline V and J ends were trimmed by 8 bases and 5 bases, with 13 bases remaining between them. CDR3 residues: CAIGAARHNEQFF. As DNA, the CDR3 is TGTGCCATCGGGGCAGCACGGCACAATGAGCAGTTCTTC.

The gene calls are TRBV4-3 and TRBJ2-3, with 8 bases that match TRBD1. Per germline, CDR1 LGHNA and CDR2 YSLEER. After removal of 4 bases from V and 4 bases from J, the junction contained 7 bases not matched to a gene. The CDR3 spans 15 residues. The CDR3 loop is CASSPRTGRADTQYF. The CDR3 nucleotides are TGCGCCAGCAGCCCCCGGACAGGGCGGGCAGATACGCAGTATTTT.

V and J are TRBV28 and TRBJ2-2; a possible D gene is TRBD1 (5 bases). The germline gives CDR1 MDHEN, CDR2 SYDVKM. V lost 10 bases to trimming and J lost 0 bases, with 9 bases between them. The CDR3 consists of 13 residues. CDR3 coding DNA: TGTGCCACAGGGATTTCGAACACCGGGGAGCTGTTTTTT. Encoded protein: CATGISNTGELFF.